What follows is one T cell receptor beta chain and its context. This CDR3 has 16 amino acids. Trimming removed 5 bases at V and 0 bases at J, with 14 bases between. CDR1 is MNHEY, CDR2 SMNVEV, per germline (reference sequence). Data came from immunoSEQ multiplex PCR; TCRdb stores just in-frame clones and leaves some out. This sample yields fewer than 70,000 clones, of which less than 95% are seen a single time; 3.5% to 4% belongs to the top ten. This sample is drawn from a study of control samples from healthy donors and cancer patients. This rearrangement joins TRBV27 to TRBJ1-5; D is possibly TRBD1 (5 bases). This receptor was identified in a man younger than 40 in good health. The specimen sequenced was blood. CDR3 amino acids: CASSTSQGDSNQPQHF. In nucleotides, the CDR3 is TGTGCCAGCAGTACCTCCCAGGGAGATAGCAATCAGCCCCAGCATTTT.